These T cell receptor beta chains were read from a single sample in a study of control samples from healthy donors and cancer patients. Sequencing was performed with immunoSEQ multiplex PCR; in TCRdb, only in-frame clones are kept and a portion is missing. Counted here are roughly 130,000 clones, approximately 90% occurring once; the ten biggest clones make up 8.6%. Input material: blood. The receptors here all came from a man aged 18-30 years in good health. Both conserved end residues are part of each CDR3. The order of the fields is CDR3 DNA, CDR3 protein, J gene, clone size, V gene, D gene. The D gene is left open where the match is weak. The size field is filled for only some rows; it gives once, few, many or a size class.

CDR3nt: TGTGCCAGCAGCCCACGACCGGGTTGGATGACCCGGTTTCGTTCACCCCTCCACTTT; CDR3aa: CASSPRPGWMTRFRSPLHF; j_gene: TRBJ1-6; abundance: once; v_gene: TRBV11-2; d_gene: .
CDR3nt: TGTGCCAGCAGTTTGGGGGGCTCCTACGAGCAGTACTTC; CDR3aa: CASSLGGSYEQYF; j_gene: TRBJ2-7; abundance: .; v_gene: TRBV27; d_gene: .
CDR3nt: TGTGCCAGCAGCCGAGGCTGGGACGGATACTATGGCTACACCTTC; CDR3aa: CASSRGWDGYYGYTF; j_gene: TRBJ1-2; abundance: .; v_gene: TRBV7-8; d_gene: .
CDR3nt: TGTGCCAGCAGTTCCGGGACAGGGGCTTTGGATACGCAGTATTTT; CDR3aa: CASSSGTGALDTQYF; j_gene: TRBJ2-3; abundance: .; v_gene: TRBV6-5; d_gene: TRBD1
CDR3nt: TGTGCCAGCGTCCCCGCGGGACAGGGCGAGAGCAATCAGCCCCAGCATTTT; CDR3aa: CASVPAGQGESNQPQHF; j_gene: TRBJ1-5; abundance: .; v_gene: TRBV14; d_gene: TRBD1
CDR3nt: TGTGCCAGCAGCCCCCAGGGGGACCACACTGAAGCTTTCTTT; CDR3aa: CASSPQGDHTEAFF; j_gene: TRBJ1-1; abundance: .; v_gene: TRBV3-1/TRBV3-2; d_gene: TRBD1
CDR3nt: TGTGCCAGCAGTGAAGAAAAGTCCCGGGACACTGGCGAAGAGCAGTACTTC; CDR3aa: CASSEEKSRDTGEEQYF; j_gene: TRBJ2-7; abundance: .; v_gene: TRBV2; d_gene: .
CDR3nt: TGTGCCAGCAACACAGGGCCCTCCGGAAACACCATATATTTT; CDR3aa: CASNTGPSGNTIYF; j_gene: TRBJ1-3; abundance: .; v_gene: TRBV6-5; d_gene: .
CDR3nt: TGTGCCAGCAGCGGGACAGGGGCCGGCGAGCAGTACTTC; CDR3aa: CASSGTGAGEQYF; j_gene: TRBJ2-7; abundance: .; v_gene: TRBV3-1/TRBV3-2; d_gene: TRBD1
CDR3nt: TGCGCCAGCAGCCGGACAGGGATTGGCTACACCTTC; CDR3aa: CASSRTGIGYTF; j_gene: TRBJ1-2; abundance: .; v_gene: TRBV4-1; d_gene: TRBD1
CDR3nt: TGTGCCACTGCGGACAGACCCAATCAGCCCCAGCATTTT; CDR3aa: CATADRPNQPQHF; j_gene: TRBJ1-5; abundance: .; v_gene: TRBV19; d_gene: .
CDR3nt: TGTGCCAGCAGCTTGTGGGGCGCGGGACCTGCTAGCACAGATACGCAGTATTTT; CDR3aa: CASSLWGAGPASTDTQYF; j_gene: TRBJ2-3; abundance: .; v_gene: TRBV7-6; d_gene: .
CDR3nt: TGTGCCATCAGTGAGTCTAAGGTCGGGGTTCACACCGGGGAGCTGTTTTTT; CDR3aa: CAISESKVGVHTGELFF; j_gene: TRBJ2-2; abundance: .; v_gene: TRBV10-3; d_gene: .
CDR3nt: TGTGCCAGCAGTTACCTGAACTATGGCTACACCTTC; CDR3aa: CASSYLNYGYTF; j_gene: TRBJ1-2; abundance: .; v_gene: TRBV12-3/TRBV12-4; d_gene: .
CDR3nt: TGTGCCAGCAGCACCCTAGCGGGGGCAGAGACCCAGTACTTC; CDR3aa: CASSTLAGAETQYF; j_gene: TRBJ2-5; abundance: once; v_gene: TRBV11-2; d_gene: TRBD2
CDR3nt: TGTGCCAGCAGGGACCGGGTTGCTGGTTCACCCCTCCACTTT; CDR3aa: CASRDRVAGSPLHF; j_gene: TRBJ1-6; abundance: once; v_gene: TRBV6-5; d_gene: .
CDR3nt: TGCGCCAGCAGCTTGGCCCGGAGGGGTCAGGACACTGAAGCTTTCTTT; CDR3aa: CASSLARRGQDTEAFF; j_gene: TRBJ1-1; abundance: .; v_gene: TRBV5-1; d_gene: .
CDR3nt: TGTGCCAGCTCGTACCGGGACGGAGTGAACACTGAAGCTTTCTTT; CDR3aa: CASSYRDGVNTEAFF; j_gene: TRBJ1-1; abundance: .; v_gene: TRBV18; d_gene: .
CDR3nt: TGTGCCATCAGGACAGGGAGGGATTCACCCCTCCACTTT; CDR3aa: CAIRTGRDSPLHF; j_gene: TRBJ1-6; abundance: few; v_gene: TRBV10-3; d_gene: TRBD1
CDR3nt: TGCGCCAGCAGCACAGGGATTCTCGCCGGGGAGCTGTTTTTT; CDR3aa: CASSTGILAGELFF; j_gene: TRBJ2-2; abundance: once; v_gene: TRBV10-2; d_gene: .
CDR3nt: TGTGCCAGCAGCCCCTTGCCGAGGTCACCCCTCCACTTT; CDR3aa: CASSPLPRSPLHF; j_gene: TRBJ1-6; abundance: .; v_gene: TRBV7-2; d_gene: .
CDR3nt: TGTGCCAGTAGTCTGTTCCTAGGGGGCGTATCGAACACCGGGGAGCTGTTTTTT; CDR3aa: CASSLFLGGVSNTGELFF; j_gene: TRBJ2-2; abundance: once; v_gene: TRBV19; d_gene: TRBD1
CDR3nt: TGCAGCGTTGTTTTTCTCAGGGGCCCTAAAGAGACCCAGTACTTC; CDR3aa: CSVVFLRGPKETQYF; j_gene: TRBJ2-5; abundance: .; v_gene: TRBV29-1; d_gene: .
CDR3nt: TGTGCCAGCAGTTCCGAGACAGGGGGGAGATCACCCCTCCACTTT; CDR3aa: CASSSETGGRSPLHF; j_gene: TRBJ1-6; abundance: .; v_gene: TRBV27; d_gene: TRBD1
CDR3nt: TGTGCCAGCAGCATCCTGACAGGGGCTGGGGCCAACGTCCTGACTTTC; CDR3aa: CASSILTGAGANVLTF; j_gene: TRBJ2-6; abundance: .; v_gene: TRBV5-6; d_gene: TRBD1